This note documents a single T cell receptor (beta chain) sequence. The antigen this receptor binds is unknown. The input lacks base qualities; no much larger clone sits a single base away. This record belongs to a study of graft-versus-host responses after intestinal transplantation (dated by TCRdb to the early 2020s). With regard to the full study: Recipients received multivisceral, liver-intestinal, or isolated intestinal transplants. Donor T cell macrochimerism was defined as a peak of at least 4% donor T cells among recipient peripheral blood mononuclear cells. After intestinal transplantation, graft-versus-host and host-versus-graft alloreactive T cell clones in the graft, circulation and bone marrow were tracked using bulk TCR-beta CDR3 sequencing. Rather than being sequenced by the commercial service, samples from a few later patients were sequenced in-house on an Illumina MiSeq and processed with MiXCR. Anti-thymocyte globulin induction was given to all recipients, followed by maintenance tacrolimus and steroids for approximately 3 years. The cohort enrolled about two dozen intestinal transplant recipients, one of whom was a retransplant, and a few patients without pretransplant specimens were excluded. Alloreactive clones were identified by sequencing pre-transplant mixed lymphocyte reaction products and comparing these products with unstimulated pre-transplant donor and recipient T cells.

Library method: the immunoSEQ multiplex PCR assay. For most patients, genomic DNA was isolated using the Qiagen DNeasy Blood and Tissue Kit and was shipped frozen to Adaptive Biotechnologies for TCR sequencing. For most patients, high-throughput TCR-beta CDR3 sequencing of genomic DNA was performed by Adaptive Biotechnologies. The original pipeline was this. TCR sequencing data for some 19 patients were retrieved from Adaptive's ImmunoSEQ software; a few other patients were processed with MiXCR and VDJtools. To correct CD4 versus CD8 sorting errors, any sequence found in both subsets at a frequency ratio below 5:1 was removed. CDR3 nucleotide sequences shared between donor and recipient were removed because the origin of such sequences could not be assigned. Alloreactive clones required at least 2-fold expansion over unstimulated cells and minimum CFSE-low frequency of 0.002% (template counts) or 0.001% (read counts). Clones detected in sequenced pre-transplant spleen, lymph node, or MLR CFSE-low populations of the donor or recipient were defined as mappable. Cumulative frequency of alloreactive clones was calculated as a percentage of all sequences weighted by copy number. TCRdb retrieved this table from immuneACCESS and kept in-frame rearrangements only. Not all clones are present; in checked studies, unresolved V genes account for under half, and no reason is known for the remainder. V, J and clone size reflect that table, while D and trimming were determined from the DNA. Within this sample are about 92,000 clones, with about 90% of them counted one time only. The ten most abundant clones make up around 6% of the sample.

The germline V gene specifies SGHRS as CDR1 and YFSETQ as CDR2. V drops 4 bases and J drops 0 bases, leaving 7 bases in between. The CDR3 has 13 amino acids, counting the end cysteine and phenylalanine. Left in the record is the CDR3 DNA by itself, 39 bases read in frame from the first base. Results the study describes overall, beyond this receptor: Early after transplant, declines in HvG clones were associated with peak levels of circulating GvH clones. The relatively low number and heterogeneity of intestinal transplant patients limited the conclusions. GvH clones were found in recipient bone marrow, and some of the GvH clones appeared earlier in ileal mucosa or blood, which is consistent with an intestinal mucosal origin. High GvH to HvG T cell clonal ratios were observed in the allografts of patients with donor T cell macrochimerism.

This specimen's time point label, interpreted: cells obtained before transplantation from donor or recipient. CD3+CD4+ and CD3+CD8+ populations were FACS-sorted from unstimulated pre-transplant donor and recipient cells taken from spleen or lymph nodes. This TCR was sampled from a human donor who received an intestinal transplant. The input for sequencing was unstimulated CD8+ T cells sorted from spleen or lymph node cells, taken before intestinal transplant. This chain is built from TRBV5-1 and TRBJ1-1, with the D gene uncertain. The bases are TGCGCCAGCAGCCCGCAGGTGAACACTGAAGCTTTCTTT. Protein translation: CASSPQVNTEAFF.